This entry lists 25 T cell receptor beta chains sequenced from one sample in a study of long-term antiretroviral therapy in people with HIV. Assay version v3.0 of immunoSEQ was used, and it was run at survey level. Produced via immunoSEQ multiplex PCR; TCRdb's table is partial and in-frame only. The data show some 20,000 clones, with about nine tenths seen just once and 7% to 9.5% held by the top ten. This specimen consisted of unsorted PBMCs, obtained 4.2 to 4.5 years before starting antiretroviral therapy. These receptors originate from a woman aged 30 to 39 with HIV.

The chain uses TRBV4-1 and TRBJ1-1; 7 bases line up with TRBD1. The germline V gene encodes CDR1 MGHRA and CDR2 YSYEKL. The CDR3 consists of 17 residues. J lost 0 bases, V lost 2 bases, and 9 bases had no gene match. The CDR3 region is CASSQKTLGQVNTEAFF. The CDR3 DNA follows: TGCGCCAGCAGCCAAAAAACCTTAGGACAGGTGAACACTGAAGCTTTCTTT.

This sequence joins TRBV30 and TRBJ2-5; D is unresolved. Germline V gives CDR1 GTSNPN, CDR2 SVGIG (reference sequence). Trimming cost V 0 bases and J 5 bases, with 13 bases left between them. CDR3 length: 14 residues. CDR3 coding DNA: TGTGCCTGGAGTGTACTATTACCCGGGGAGACCCAGTACTTC. Translated: CAWSVLLPGETQYF. The full variable domain, completed using reference TRBV30 and TRBJ2-5, is SQTIHQWPATLVQPVGSPLSLECTVEGTSNPNLYWYRQAAGRGLQLLFYSVGIGQISSEVPQNLSASRPQDRQFILSSKKLLLSDSGFYLCAWSVLLPGETQYFGPGTRLLVL.

The chain combines TRBV4-1 with TRBJ2-3, with no clear D. Germline V gives CDR1 MGHRA, CDR2 YSYEKL. The V end was cut by 0 bases, the J end by 0 bases, with 19 bases between. The CDR3 runs to 19 residues. CDR3 in amino acids: CASSQEGITLRASTDTQYF. In nucleotides, the CDR3 is TGCGCCAGCAGCCAAGAGGGTATTACACTCCGTGCTAGCACAGATACGCAGTATTTT.

The genes are TRBV6-5 and TRBJ2-7; the match to TRBD1 covers 7 bases. The CDR3 is 12 residues long. Germline CDR1 MNHEY, CDR2 SVGAGI. Trimming cost V 9 bases and J 1 base; bases outside gene matches: 3. The CDR3 bases are TGTGCCAGTTGGACAGGATCCTACGAGCAGTACTTC. Its translation is CASWTGSYEQYF.

The J gene is TRBJ2-7, the V gene TRBV9; no definite D call. Germline CDR1 and CDR2: SGDLS and YYNGEE. Trimming took off 3 bases at V and 0 bases at J, with 10 bases between the two ends. The CDR3 is made up of 14 amino acids. CDR3 sequence: CASSAGLSSYEQYF. CDR3 in DNA: TGTGCCAGCAGCGCCGGTTTGAGCTCCTACGAGCAGTACTTC.

This chain uses TRBV10-2 with TRBJ1-1; D is possibly TRBD1 (6 bases). Per germline, CDR1 WSHSY and CDR2 SAAADI. V gave up 6 bases and J gave up 0 bases, with 11 bases separating them. There are 14 residues in the CDR3. The CDR3 loop is CASRQQGLNTEAFF. The CDR3 nucleotides read TGCGCCAGCAGACAACAGGGTTTGAACACTGAAGCTTTCTTT.

The rearrangement joins TRBV18 to TRBJ2-1, with D uncertain. The V gene lost 3 bases and the J gene lost 6 bases, with 9 bases spanning the gap. The germline gives CDR1 KGHSH, CDR2 LQKENI. The CDR3 covers 13 residues. The CDR3 reads CASSPKAVNEQFF. CDR3 in DNA: TGTGCCAGCTCACCGAAAGCAGTCAATGAGCAGTTCTTC.

The chain carries TRBV5-4 and TRBJ2-2; no firm D call. The V gene lost 6 bases and the J gene lost 5 bases, with 14 bases spanning the gap. The V gene's germline CDR1 is SGHNT and CDR2 YYREEE (reference sequence). The CDR3 has 14 residues. This CDR3 reads CASTSSIDTGELFF. The CDR3 coding sequence is TGTGCCAGCACGAGCTCTATCGATACCGGGGAGCTGTTTTTT.

The gene calls are TRBV29-1 and TRBJ1-1, with 9 bases identical to TRBD1. The CDR3 length is 12 residues. J gave up 1 base and V 7 bases, and 1 base lay outside the gene matches. CDR1 and CDR2 from the germline V gene are SQVTM and ANQGSEA. As DNA, the CDR3 is TGCAGCGGGGGACAGGGGAACACTGAAGCTTTCTTT. As protein: CSGGQGNTEAFF.

The chain combines TRBV15 with TRBJ1-2; D remains unclear. Trimming stripped 0 bases from V and 2 bases from J, with 7 bases between. Germline assignment: CDR1 LNHNV and CDR2 YYDKDF (reference sequence). The CDR3 spans 14 residues. The CDR3 bases are TGTGCCACCAGCAGAGACCCACTAAACTATGGCTACACCTTC. Residues: CATSRDPLNYGYTF. The full variable domain, its missing parts supplied by reference TRBV15 and TRBJ1-2, is DAMVIQNPRYQVTQFGKPVTLSCSQTLNHNVMYWYQQKSSQAPKLLFHYYDKDFNNEADTPDNFQSRRPNTSFCFLDIRSPGLGDTAMYLCATSRDPLNYGYTFGSGTRLTVV.

This clone was seen only once. This chain connects TRBV4-1 to TRBJ1-1; possible D gene TRBD1, 5 bases. CDR3 length: 14 residues. CDR1 MGHRA and CDR2 YSYEKL come from the germline V gene. With 4 bases removed from V and 6 bases from J, the gap between germline ends came to 15 bases. CDR3 sequence reads: CASSLRGVRAEAFF. CDR3 sequence (DNA): TGCGCCAGCAGCCTCAGAGGGGTGAGGGCTGAAGCTTTCTTT.

The chain uses TRBV10-3 and TRBJ1-6; D is unresolved. Trimming took 2 bases from V and 7 from J, leaving 9 bases between them. Germline V gives CDR1 ENHRY, CDR2 SYGVKD. This CDR3 comprises 14 residues. The CDR3 reads CAISESQRNSPLHF. The CDR3 DNA is TGTGCCATCAGTGAGAGTCAGAGGAATTCACCCCTCCACTTT.

The chain combines TRBV27 with TRBJ1-6, with D uncertain. This CDR3 region has 14 residues. Trimming removed 3 bases at V and 8 bases at J, with 11 bases between. CDR1 MNHEY and CDR2 SMNVEV come from the germline V gene (reference sequence). CDR3 loop: CASSLGGDDSPLHF. As DNA, the CDR3 is TGTGCCAGCAGTTTGGGTGGGGATGATTCACCCCTCCACTTT.

The chain uses TRBV7-2 and TRBJ2-2, with 10 positions matching TRBD2. The V and J ends lost 2 bases and 6 bases, in that order; junction bases with no gene match: 12. The CDR3 has 18 residues. The germline gives CDR1 SGHTA, CDR2 FQGNSA. CDR3 in amino acids: CASSLFMWASGGSGELFF. The DNA of the CDR3 is TGTGCCAGCAGCTTATTTATGTGGGCTAGCGGGGGATCCGGGGAGCTGTTTTTT.

The rearrangement uses TRBV30 and TRBJ2-3; 16 bases match TRBD2. V was pared by 2 bases and J by 11 bases, with 13 bases of the junction left unmatched. The CDR3 is 17 residues long. Germline V gene lookup returns CDR1 GTSNPN and CDR2 SVGIG (reference sequence). The CDR3 loop reads CAWSPGTSGGGSRGQYF. DNA for the CDR3: TGTGCCTGGAGTCCCGGGACTAGCGGGGGGGGATCTCGGGGGCAGTATTTT.

This rearrangement joins TRBV2 to TRBJ1-6; 8 bases are shared with TRBD1. This CDR3 is 15 amino acids long. Germline loops: CDR1 SNHLY, CDR2 FYNNEI. Trimming cost V 6 bases and J 9 bases; bases outside gene matches: 10. CDR3 nucleotide sequence: TGTGCCAGCAGCCCCCAGGGGGCCCGTGGTTCACCCCTCCACTTT. Its translation is CASSPQGARGSPLHF.

The chain couples TRBV13 to TRBJ1-4; maybe TRBD1 (5 bases). V lost 5 bases, J lost 9 bases, and 19 bases lay in between. The CDR3 covers 15 residues. Per the germline V gene, CDR1 is PRHDT and CDR2 is FYEKMQ (reference sequence). The chain's CDR3 is CASSPNQGRAKKLFF. CDR3 nucleotides: TGTGCCAGCAGCCCAAACCAGGGAAGGGCCAAAAAACTGTTTTTT.

This sequence joins TRBV9 and TRBJ1-3; no clear D gene. Germline assignment: CDR1 SGDLS and CDR2 YYNGEE. CDR3 length: 16 amino acids. V was cut by 4 bases and J by 0 bases, with 14 bases left in between. The chain's CDR3 is CASSPAVFDSGNTIYF. In DNA, the CDR3 is TGTGCCAGCAGCCCAGCCGTTTTCGACTCTGGAAACACCATATATTTT.

The V gene is TRBV7-8, the J gene TRBJ1-2, with 11 bases lining up with TRBD1. There are 15 residues in the CDR3. With V trimmed by 1 base and J by 5 bases, 3 bases remained unmatched. Per germline, CDR1 SGHVS and CDR2 FQNEAQ. This chain's CDR3 is CASSLGTGGAYGYTF. As DNA, the CDR3 is TGTGCCAGCAGCTTAGGGACAGGGGGCGCGTATGGCTACACCTTC.

The chain carries TRBV11-3 and TRBJ2-2, with D possibly TRBD1 on 5 matching bases. The germline V gene has CDR1 SGHNT and CDR2 YENEEA. V lost 5 bases, J lost 6 bases, and 16 bases lay in between. The CDR3 consists of 15 residues. CDR3: CASSLALQGPGELFF. The DNA for the CDR3 is TGTGCCAGCAGCCTGGCCCTCCAGGGTCCCGGGGAGCTGTTTTTT.

CDR3 nucleotide sequence: TGTGCCAGCAGCCCCCGGGGGGGCGGGGGGGCGACAGATACGCAGTATTTT. Translating gives CASSPRGGGGATDTQYF. V gene TRBV7-9 combines with J gene TRBJ2-3; 9 bases fit TRBD2. Germline V CDR1 and CDR2: SEHNR, FQNEAQ (reference sequence). This CDR3 is built from 17 residues. V shed 5 bases, J shed 3 bases, and the junction held 12 bases outside the gene matches.

This chain uses TRBV7-9 with TRBJ1-4; 7 bases align to TRBD1. V shed 3 bases and J 7 bases; nucleotides not matched to a gene: 5. The CDR3 spans 14 residues. Germline-derived CDR1 and CDR2 are SEHNR and FQNEAQ (reference sequence). CDR3 in amino acids: CASSFRQGGEKLFF. Here the CDR3 DNA reads TGTGCCAGCAGCTTCCGACAGGGAGGTGAAAAACTGTTTTTT.

This clone appeared once. This chain links TRBV6-1 with TRBJ2-1, with 8 nucleotides matching TRBD1. V was pared by 11 bases and J by 3 bases, with 6 bases of the junction left unmatched. The CDR3 length is 13 residues. Germline V lookup: CDR1 MNHNS, CDR2 SASEGT. The DNA for the CDR3 is TGTGCCGCCGCTACAGGGGGCTACAATGAGCAGTTCTTC. It specifies CAAATGGYNEQFF.

This rearrangement joins TRBV6-6 to TRBJ2-3; 8 bases are a match to TRBD1. Germline trimming cut 11 bases from V and 6 bases from J; bases unmatched to any gene: 13. This CDR3 has 14 amino acids. The germline V gene encodes CDR1 MNHNY and CDR2 SVGAGI (reference sequence). As DNA, the CDR3 is TGTGCCTCCAGGGGGCTTGACCTCTCGGATACGCAGTATTTT. Amino acid sequence: CASRGLDLSDTQYF.

This clone was seen a single time. The chain links TRBV6-4 to TRBJ2-7, with D possibly TRBD2 on 5 matching bases. Germline values: CDR1 MRHNA, CDR2 SNTAGT. V lost 2 bases and J 7 bases, leaving 24 bases between the germline ends. CDR3 length: 17 amino acids. The CDR3 DNA sequence: TGTGCCAGCAGTGACGAATCGCGTACTAGGTGTGGGAGAGAGCAGTACTTC. Its translation is CASSDESRTRCGREQYF.